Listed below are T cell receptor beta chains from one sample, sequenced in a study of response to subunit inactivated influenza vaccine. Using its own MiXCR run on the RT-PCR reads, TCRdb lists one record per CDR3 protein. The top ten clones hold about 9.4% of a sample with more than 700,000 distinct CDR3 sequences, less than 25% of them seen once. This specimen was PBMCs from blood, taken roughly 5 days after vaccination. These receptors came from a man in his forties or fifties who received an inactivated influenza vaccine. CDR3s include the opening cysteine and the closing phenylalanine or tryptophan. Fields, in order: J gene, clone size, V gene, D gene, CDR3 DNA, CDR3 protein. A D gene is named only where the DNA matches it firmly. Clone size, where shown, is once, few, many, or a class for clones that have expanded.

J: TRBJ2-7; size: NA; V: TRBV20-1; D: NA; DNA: TGCAGTGCTGAGGTCGCTTACGAGCAGTACTTC; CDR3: CSAEVAYEQYF
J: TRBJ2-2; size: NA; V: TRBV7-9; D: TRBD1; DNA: TGTGCCAGCAGCGCAGGCCTGACAGGGGTGACCGGGGAGCTGTTTTTT; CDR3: CASSAGLTGVTGELFF
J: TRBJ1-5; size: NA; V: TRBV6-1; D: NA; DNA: TGTGCCAGCAAAACAGGGTTGAATCAGCCCCAGCATTTT; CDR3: CASKTGLNQPQHF
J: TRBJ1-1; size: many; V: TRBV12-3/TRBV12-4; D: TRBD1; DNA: TGTGCCAGCAGGCGGACAGGGGAAACTGAAGCTTTCTTT; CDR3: CASRRTGETEAFF
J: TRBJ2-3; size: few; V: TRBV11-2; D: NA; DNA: TGTGCCAGCAGCTCGCAGGGTGGGGCCTACACAGATACGCAGTATTTT; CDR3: CASSSQGGAYTDTQYF
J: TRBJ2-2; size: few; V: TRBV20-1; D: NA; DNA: TGCAGTGCTAGGACCGGGAGAGGCACCGGGGAGCTGTTTTTT; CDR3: CSARTGRGTGELFF
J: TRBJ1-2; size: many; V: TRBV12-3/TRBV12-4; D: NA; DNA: TGTGCCAGCAGTTCCGGGATTAACTATGGCTACACCTTC; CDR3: CASSSGINYGYTF
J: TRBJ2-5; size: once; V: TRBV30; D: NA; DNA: TGTGCCTGGAGTCGGGGAAAAGAGACCCAGTACTTC; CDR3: CAWSRGKETQYF
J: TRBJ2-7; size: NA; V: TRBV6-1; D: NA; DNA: TGTGCCAGCAGTGAGACGGTGCTATACTCCTACGAGCAGTACTTC; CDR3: CASSETVLYSYEQYF
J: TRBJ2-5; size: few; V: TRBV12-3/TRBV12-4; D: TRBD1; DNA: TGTGCCAGCAGACAGACAGGGGGAGAGACCCAGTACTTC; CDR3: CASRQTGGETQYF
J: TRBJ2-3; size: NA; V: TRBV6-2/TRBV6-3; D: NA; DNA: TGTGCCAGCAGTTACCCACAGGGATTTGAAGGCCCTACGCAGTATTTT; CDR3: CASSYPQGFEGPTQYF
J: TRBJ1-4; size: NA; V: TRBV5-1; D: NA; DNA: TGCGCCAGCAGTGGACGGCCTTCTAATGAAAAACTGTTTTTT; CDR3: CASSGRPSNEKLFF